This T cell receptor beta chain comes out of a study of blood T cells in healthy people across ages. The CDR3 is 13 amino acids. Germline V gene data show CDR1 as SGHTA and CDR2 as FQGTGA. V was cut by 3 bases and J by 2 bases, with 6 bases left in between. This clonotype turned up a few times. For every donor, a draw yielded ten milliliters of peripheral blood. Through a sample-barcoded 5' primer and a J-beta primer mix, a second PCR was run for roughly 7 to 12 cycles. TCRdb used MiXCR to reprocess the 5' RACE reads, holding one entry per CDR3 protein. The profile shows roughly 800,000 distinct CDR3 sequences, about 26% of them singletons. The sample was also linked to a second study, of T cells of mothers and their children. As that report states: Thymic selection molds TCR recombination output in a comparable way in related and unrelated pairs.

The genes are TRBV7-3 and TRBJ2-3; weak D call: TRBD2 (5 bases). The specimen was blood. This clonotype was obtained from a boy younger than 18 in good health. The CDR3 bases are TGTGCCAGCAGCTTCGACTACACAGATACGCAGTATTTT. It encodes CASSFDYTDTQYF. Full variable domain (rest looked up from reference TRBV7-3 and TRBJ2-3): GAGVSQTPSNKVTEKGKYVELRCDPISGHTALYWYRQSLGQGPEFLIYFQGTGAADDSGLPNDRFFAVRPEGSVSTLKIQRTERGDSAVYLCASSFDYTDTQYFGPGTRLTVL.